This TCR beta chain stems from a study of blood T cell repertoires in COVID-19. This CDR3 comprises 15 residues. In germline, CDR1 is LNHDA, CDR2 SQIVND (reference sequence). After removal of 5 bases from V and 7 bases from J, the junction contained 7 bases not matched to a gene. This clone occurred a few times. Per the authors' pipeline: Reference gene primer amplification yielded estimated nucleated cell counts. Profiled with immunoSEQ multiplex PCR; TCRdb holds only in-frame clones, not every one. V and J calls plus clone size are reproduced from that table; the DNA served to infer D and trimming. The sample shows more than 85,000 clones, 70% to 90% of them seen only once.

Sequencing used peripheral blood. This clonotype was obtained from a man aged 45-65 years with active or convalescent COVID-19. The V call is TRBV19, the J call TRBJ2-1; 11 bases line up with TRBD1. CDR3 region: CASSPRDRGRNEQFF. The CDR3 nucleotides read TGTGCCAGTAGTCCCCGGGACAGGGGGAGGAATGAGCAGTTCTTC.